Listed here are 15 T cell receptor beta chains from one sample, sequenced in a study of T-cell reconstitution after alpha-beta-depleted transplantation in children. Library preparation (for TCRbeta) was performed with unique molecular identifiers. TCRdb ran MiXCR on the PCR reads and lists one entry per CDR3 protein. The sample includes 700,000 to 950,000 distinct CDR3 sequences, around 15% seen only once; the top ten take around 5%. The sequencing used PBMCs, mostly from graft donor cells, collected 360 days after TCRalphabeta/CD19-depleted stem cell transplant. The receptors were sampled from a male patient younger than 18 who had a stem cell transplant for acute lymphoblastic leukemia, so the T cells may come from the graft donor.

J is TRBJ2-5 and V is TRBV19; TRBD2 matches 9 bases. V was clipped by 5 bases and J by 4 bases; unmatched bases: 5. There are 14 residues in the CDR3. The germline gives CDR1 LNHDA, CDR2 SQIVND (reference sequence). Here the CDR3 DNA reads TGTGCCAGTAGTCCCCTAGCGGGATCAGAGACCCAGTACTTC. This encodes CASSPLAGSETQYF.

For the CDR3, the DNA is TGTGCCAGCGGCTTGCCGGACAGGATCAATGAAAAACTGTTTTTT. Translation gives CASGLPDRINEKLFF. J is TRBJ1-4 and V is TRBV2, with 7 positions matching TRBD1. The V gene's germline CDR1 is SNHLY and CDR2 FYNNEI. The CDR3 has 15 residues. V lost 8 bases and J lost 5; bases outside the gene matches: 11.

This clonotype was detected many times. V usage is TRBV5-1 and J usage is TRBJ2-2; 7 bases fit TRBD1. CDR3 size: 14 residues. In germline, CDR1 is SGHRS, CDR2 YFSETQ. After removal of 7 bases from V and 1 base from J, the junction contained 4 bases not matched to a gene. The CDR3 protein is CASARQGNTGELFF. CDR3 DNA: TGCGCCAGCGCACGACAGGGGAACACCGGGGAGCTGTTTTTT.

The rearrangement links TRBV7-9 to TRBJ1-3; 7 nucleotides align to TRBD1. V was pared by 5 bases and J by 2 bases, with 6 bases of the junction left unmatched. The CDR3 consists of 15 residues. CDR1 is SEHNR, CDR2 FQNEAQ, per germline (reference sequence). CDR3 loop: CASSPGQVAGNTIYF. DNA of the CDR3: TGTGCCAGCAGCCCCGGACAGGTCGCTGGAAACACCATATATTTT.

This chain uses TRBV5-1 with TRBJ2-2; 11 positions match TRBD2. The CDR3 has 18 residues. Per the germline V gene, CDR1 is SGHRS and CDR2 is YFSETQ. V lost 4 bases to trimming and J lost 5 bases; unmatched junction nucleotides: 13. CDR3 bases: TGCGCCAGCAGCAAGGGACTAGCGGCTCTCGGCGCAACCGGGGAGCTGTTTTTT. Translation gives CASSKGLAALGATGELFF. The whole variable domain, remainder taken from reference TRBV5-1 and TRBJ2-2, is KAGVTQTPRYLIKTRGQQVTLSCSPISGHRSVSWYQQTPGQGLQFLFEYFSETQRNKGNFPGRFSGRQFSNSRSEMNVSTLELGDSALYLCASSKGLAALGATGELFFGEGSRLTVL.

The chain uses TRBV5-8 and TRBJ1-2; D remains unclear. The V end lost 1 base, the J end lost 4 bases, and 17 bases lay between the germline ends. From germline, CDR1 is SGHTS and CDR2 YDEGEE. This CDR3 region has 16 residues. The CDR3 sequence is CASSLLTTGRGYGYTF. The DNA of the CDR3 is TGTGCCAGCAGCTTGTTGACCACCGGTCGGGGCTATGGCTACACCTTC.

There are many counts of this clonotype. V gene TRBV27 combines with J gene TRBJ2-1; TRBD1 matches 9 bases. After removal of 7 bases from V and 4 bases from J, the junction contained 8 bases not matched to a gene. Per germline, CDR1 MNHEY and CDR2 SMNVEV (reference sequence). This CDR3 spans 15 amino acids. The CDR3 nucleotides are TGTGCCAGCATCGAGGGACAGGGTCTTTACAATGAGCAGTTCTTC. The encoded protein is CASIEGQGLYNEQFF.

Only a few counts were recorded for this clonotype. The rearrangement joins TRBV5-1 to TRBJ1-2, with 9 bases matching TRBD1. Looked up from germline, CDR1 is SGHRS and CDR2 is YFSETQ. Losses at the gene ends were 2 bases for V and 10 bases for J; bases not matched to a gene: 6. The CDR3 spans 13 residues. CDR3 protein: CASSLGDRVDYTF. The CDR3 region has the DNA TGCGCCAGCAGCTTAGGGGACAGGGTAGACTACACCTTC.

This clonotype appeared a few times. In nucleotides, the CDR3 is TGTGCCAGCAGGTGGACAGGGATAGAGAATTCACCCCTCCACTTT. This gives the protein CASRWTGIENSPLHF. The V call is TRBV6-5, the J call TRBJ1-6; 8 nucleotides match TRBD1. This CDR3 has 15 residues. The V gene end was trimmed by 6 bases and the J gene end by 7 bases; junction bases not matched to a gene: 8. The germline V gene encodes CDR1 MNHEY and CDR2 SVGAGI.

The gene calls are TRBV5-5 and TRBJ2-1; D not certain. Germline V gene sequence: CDR1 SGHKS, CDR2 YYEKEE (reference sequence). The CDR3 has 14 residues. V lost 2 bases to trimming and J lost 9 bases, with 15 bases between them. The CDR3 bases are TGTGCCAGCAGCTTCGGCCCCCCTACGGTTGAGCAGTTCTTC. It codes for CASSFGPPTVEQFF.

This clonotype was observed a handful of times. The chain links TRBV19 to TRBJ1-2; D may be TRBD1 (5 bases). Germline loops: CDR1 LNHDA, CDR2 SQIVND (reference sequence). V was shortened by 4 bases and J by 5 bases, with 8 bases between the two germline ends. This CDR3 has 12 residues. As DNA, the CDR3 is TGTGCCAGTAGTAATCAGGGTTATGGCTACACCTTC. Residues: CASSNQGYGYTF.

This clonotype has more than one count but fewer than ten. The chain joins TRBV6-1 to TRBJ1-2; 11 bases are shared with TRBD1. Germline-derived CDR1 and CDR2 are MNHNS and SASEGT. J gave up 3 bases and V 1 base, and 1 base lay outside the gene matches. CDR3 size: 15 residues. The chain's CDR3 is CASSEGTGGYYGYTF. The CDR3 nucleotides are TGTGCCAGCAGTGAAGGGACAGGGGGCTACTATGGCTACACCTTC.

This clonotype was counted many times. The chain is built from TRBV6-1 and TRBJ1-4; a weak D match, TRBD1 (5 bases). Germline assignment: CDR1 MNHNS and CDR2 SASEGT. The CDR3 covers 16 residues. V lost 6 bases, J lost 4 bases, and 18 bases lay in between. This CDR3 reads CASSSTLWGRNEKLFF. The CDR3, as DNA: TGTGCCAGCAGCAGTACACTTTGGGGACGTAATGAAAAACTGTTTTTT.

This clonotype was recorded at least ten times. The chain joins TRBV12-3 or TRBV12-4 to TRBJ2-7, with D maybe TRBD2 (5 bases). Trimming took off 2 bases at V and 0 bases at J, with 14 bases between the two ends. The CDR3 consists of 16 residues. DNA for the CDR3: TGTGCCAGCAGTTTACGTCCGGCAGGACTCTCCTACGAGCAGTACTTC. Its translation is CASSLRPAGLSYEQYF.

This clonotype was counted a few times. The J gene is TRBJ2-1, the V gene TRBV7-6, with 9 bases fitting TRBD2. Germline V gene lookup returns CDR1 SGHVS and CDR2 FNYEAQ. J gave up 7 bases and V 5 bases, and 15 bases lay outside the gene matches. The CDR3 loop spans 17 amino acids. The CDR3 region has the DNA TGTGCCAGCAGCCCCAGTTGGCGGGGCGGGAGGGCTAATGAGCAGTTCTTC. As protein: CASSPSWRGGRANEQFF.